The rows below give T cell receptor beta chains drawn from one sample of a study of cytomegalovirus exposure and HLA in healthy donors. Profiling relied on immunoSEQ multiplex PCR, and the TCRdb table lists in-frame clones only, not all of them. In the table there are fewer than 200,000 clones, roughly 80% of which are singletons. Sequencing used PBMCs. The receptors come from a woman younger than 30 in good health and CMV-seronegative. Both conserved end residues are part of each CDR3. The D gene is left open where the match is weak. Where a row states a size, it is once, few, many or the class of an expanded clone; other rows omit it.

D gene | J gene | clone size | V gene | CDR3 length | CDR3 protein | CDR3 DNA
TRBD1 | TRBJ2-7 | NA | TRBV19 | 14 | CASSYGRGHYEQYF | TGTGCCAGTAGTTACGGCAGGGGGCACTACGAGCAGTACTTC
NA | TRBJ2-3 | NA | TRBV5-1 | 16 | CASSVGPGWSTDTQYF | TGCGCCAGCAGCGTAGGTCCGGGATGGAGCACAGATACGCAGTATTTT
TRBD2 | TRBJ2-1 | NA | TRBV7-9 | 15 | CASKEGNSGNNEQFF | TGTGCCAGCAAGGAGGGAAATAGCGGGAACAATGAGCAGTTCTTC
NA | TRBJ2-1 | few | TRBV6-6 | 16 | CASSLISGILENEQFF | TGTGCCAGCAGTCTGATTTCGGGGATCCTGGAGAATGAGCAGTTCTTC
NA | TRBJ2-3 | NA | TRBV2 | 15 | CASNKEGQDTDTQYF | TGTGCCAGCAACAAAGAAGGTCAGGACACAGATACGCAGTATTTT
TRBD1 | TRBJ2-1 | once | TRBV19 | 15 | CASSGRDRDYNEQFF | TGTGCCAGTAGTGGGCGGGACAGGGACTACAATGAGCAGTTCTTC
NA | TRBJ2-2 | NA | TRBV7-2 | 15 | CASSLRTGGTGELFF | TGTGCCAGCAGCCTCAGGACGGGCGGGACCGGGGAGCTGTTTTTT
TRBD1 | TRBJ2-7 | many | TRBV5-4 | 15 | CASTLGQGSSYEQYF | TGTGCCAGCACCCTGGGACAGGGGAGCTCCTACGAGCAGTACTTC
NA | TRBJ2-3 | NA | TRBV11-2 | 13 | CASSYFSTDTQYF | TGTGCCAGCAGCTACTTTAGCACAGATACGCAGTATTTT
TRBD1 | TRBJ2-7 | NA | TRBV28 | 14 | CASRIQGASYEQYF | TGTGCCAGCAGGATACAGGGGGCGTCCTACGAGCAGTACTTC
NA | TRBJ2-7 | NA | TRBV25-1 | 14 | CASRTTGRSYEQYF | TGTGCCAGCAGGACGACAGGACGCTCCTACGAGCAGTACTTC
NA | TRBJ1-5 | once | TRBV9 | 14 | CASSRGEGNQPQHF | TGTGCCAGCAGCCGAGGGGAGGGCAATCAGCCCCAGCATTTT
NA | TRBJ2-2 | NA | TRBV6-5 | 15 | CASSRGGGAAGELFF | TGTGCCAGCAGCAGAGGAGGGGGGGCCGCCGGGGAGCTGTTTTTT
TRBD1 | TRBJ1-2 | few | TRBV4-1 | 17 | CASSHATGVGTRNGYTF | TGCGCCAGCAGCCATGCTACAGGGGTAGGAACCCGAAATGGCTACACCTTC
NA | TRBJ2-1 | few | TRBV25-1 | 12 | CASSLSPGFQFF | TGTGCCAGCAGTCTCTCTCCGGGTTTTCAGTTCTTC
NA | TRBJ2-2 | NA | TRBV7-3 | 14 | CASSLQGYTGELFF | TGTGCCAGCAGCTTACAGGGGTACACCGGGGAGCTGTTTTTT
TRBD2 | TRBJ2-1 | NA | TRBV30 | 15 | CAWSARLAGGGEQFF | TGTGCCTGGAGTGCCCGACTAGCGGGAGGCGGTGAGCAGTTCTTC
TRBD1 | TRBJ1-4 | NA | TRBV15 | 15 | CATSRAGTANEKLFF | TGTGCCACCAGCAGAGCCGGGACAGCGAATGAAAAACTGTTTTTT
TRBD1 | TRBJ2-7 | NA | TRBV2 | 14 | CASSEVRGRYEQYF | TGTGCCAGCAGTGAAGTTAGGGGGCGTTACGAGCAGTACTTC
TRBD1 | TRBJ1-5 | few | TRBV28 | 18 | CASNHLHSRTGFNQPQHF | TGTGCCAGCAACCACCTCCATTCGAGGACAGGCTTCAATCAGCCCCAGCATTTT
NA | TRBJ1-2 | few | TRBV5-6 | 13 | CASSPDLAHGYTF | TGTGCCAGCAGTCCCGATCTCGCGCATGGCTACACCTTC
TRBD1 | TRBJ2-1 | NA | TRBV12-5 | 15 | CASGSGTGTNNEQFF | TGTGCTAGTGGTTCCGGGACAGGGACGAACAATGAGCAGTTCTTC
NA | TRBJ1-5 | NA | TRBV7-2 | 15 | CASSLRIAGTQPQHF | TGTGCCAGCAGCCTTAGGATAGCGGGGACCCAGCCCCAGCATTTT
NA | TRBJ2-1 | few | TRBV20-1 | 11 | CSASDGDEQFF | TGCAGTGCTAGCGACGGAGATGAGCAGTTCTTC
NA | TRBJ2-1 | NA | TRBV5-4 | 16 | CASSLGQQRSYNEQFF | TGTGCCAGCAGCTTGGGCCAGCAGCGGTCCTACAATGAGCAGTTCTTC
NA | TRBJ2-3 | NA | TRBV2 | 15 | CASSDQIGATDTQYF | TGTGCCAGCAGTGATCAGATTGGGGCCACAGATACGCAGTATTTT
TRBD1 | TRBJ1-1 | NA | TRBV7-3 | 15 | CASSLLTVTGTAGIF | TGTGCCAGCAGCTTATTGACGGTCACCGGGACAGCCGGTATTTTT
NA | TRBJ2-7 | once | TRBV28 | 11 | CASSSWSRPYF | TGTGCCAGCAGTTCCTGGTCTAGGCCGTACTTC
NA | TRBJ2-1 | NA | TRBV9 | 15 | CASSDGSLAYNEQFF | TGTGCCAGCAGCGACGGGAGTCTAGCCTACAATGAGCAGTTCTTC
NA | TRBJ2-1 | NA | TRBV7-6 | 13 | CASSLDTYNEQFF | TGTGCCAGCAGCTTGGACACTTACAATGAGCAGTTCTTC
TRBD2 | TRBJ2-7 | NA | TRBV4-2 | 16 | CASSQVSSGTSYEQYF | TGTGCCAGCAGCCAAGTCTCCAGCGGGACCTCCTACGAGCAGTACTTC
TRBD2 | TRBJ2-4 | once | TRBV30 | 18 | CAWSRDRTSGRVRNIQYF | TGTGCCTGGAGCCGAGATCGGACTAGCGGGAGGGTTAGGAACATTCAGTACTTC